This T cell receptor beta chain was profiled in a study of cytomegalovirus exposure and HLA in healthy donors. Researchers ran the PCR with 60 Vbeta and 13 Jbeta primers. Libraries were prepared by immunoSEQ multiplex PCR; TCRdb keeps only in-frame clonotypes and omits some of them. The sample yields about 200,000 clones, roughly 80% seen once. The CDR3 contains 15 residues. Per germline, CDR1 MNHEY and CDR2 SVGAGI. V lost 7 bases and J lost 2, with 12 bases in between. The receptor was derived from a woman in her 30s in good health and CMV-seropositive. Sequences were obtained from PBMCs. The chain links TRBV6-5 to TRBJ2-6; D perhaps matches TRBD2 (7 bases). The CDR3 loop reads CASKEGGTGANVLTF. DNA of the CDR3: TGTGCCAGCAAAGAGGGGGGGACTGGGGCCAACGTCCTGACTTTC.